The 4 T cell receptor beta chains in this list originate from one sample, sequenced in a study of shared clonotypes between healthy human individuals. Only in-frame clones appear in the TCRdb table, and some are missing; sequencing was by immunoSEQ multiplex PCR. The table lists around 2.1 million clones, under 95% of them singletons. Cells designated naive CD8 were CD45RO-negative and were positively selected for CCR7, with terminally differentiated effector memory CD45RA+ cells excluded. Sequenced sample: naive CD8+ T cells from PBMCs. The receptors here all came from a man aged 18 to 29 in good health. Some clones in this sample may be carry-over from other donors' samples.

V and J are TRBV28 and TRBJ1-1, with D unresolved. V gave up 3 bases and J gave up 4 bases, with 9 bases separating them. The CDR3 spans 13 residues. Germline V lookup: CDR1 MDHEN, CDR2 SYDVKM. In DNA, the CDR3 is TGTGCCAGCAGTTTCCACGTCCTCACTGAAGCTTTCTTT. This gives the protein CASSFHVLTEAFF.

The chain recombines TRBV7-9 with TRBJ2-3, with 12 bases that match TRBD2. Per germline, CDR1 SEHNR and CDR2 FQNEAQ (reference sequence). V trimming: 5 bases; J trimming: 7 bases; junction bases outside the gene matches: 7. This CDR3 has 15 amino acids. In nucleotides, the CDR3 is TGTGCCAGCAGCCCACGGACTAGCGGGGATTATACGCAGTATTTT. Its translation: CASSPRTSGDYTQYF.

The chain combines TRBV7-9 with TRBJ1-2, with 7 positions matching TRBD1. The CDR3 length is 14 residues. The germline CDR1 and CDR2 sequences are SEHNR and FQNEAQ (reference sequence). J lost 1 base, V lost 5 bases, and 4 bases had no gene match. This CDR3 reads CASSGTAINYGYTF. For the CDR3, the DNA is TGTGCCAGCAGCGGGACAGCCATTAACTATGGCTACACCTTC.

This chain uses TRBV5-1 with TRBJ2-1; unclear D gene. V lost 0 bases and J lost 0, with 22 bases in between. Germline CDR1 reads SGHRS; CDR2 reads YFSETQ. This CDR3 contains 20 residues. The CDR3 region is CASSLAFGRRSDSSYNEQFF. The CDR3 DNA is TGCGCCAGCAGCTTGGCTTTTGGGCGGCGGTCCGATAGCTCCTACAATGAGCAGTTCTTC.